These T cell receptor beta chains were read from a single sample in a study of shared clonotypes between healthy human individuals. Only in-frame clones appear in the TCRdb table, and some are missing; sequencing was by immunoSEQ multiplex PCR. The sample includes around 2,100,000 clones, approximately 94% of them seen just once. Sequenced sample: naive CD8+ T cells sorted from blood. The receptors come from a man in his late teens or twenties in good health. Each CDR3 is given with its conserved first and last residue. The order of the fields is D gene, J gene, V gene, CDR3 protein, CDR3 DNA. A D gene is named only where the DNA matches it firmly.

.,TRBJ2-7,TRBV9,CASSAPGGGDEQYF,TGTGCCAGCAGCGCCCCGGGCGGGGGCGACGAGCAGTACTTC
.,TRBJ1-1,TRBV4-1,CASSQSTGWAEAFF,TGCGCCAGCAGCCAGAGCACAGGATGGGCTGAAGCTTTCTTT
.,TRBJ1-2,TRBV4-1,CASSQDTNYGYTF,TGCGCCAGCAGCCAAGATACTAACTATGGCTACACCTTC
.,TRBJ1-6,TRBV6-5,CASSYREGDNSPLHF,TGTGCCAGCAGTTACCGGGAGGGTGATAATTCACCCCTCCACTTT
.,TRBJ2-4,TRBV10-3,CAIRSPHLAKNIQYF,TGTGCCATCAGGTCCCCTCACTTAGCCAAAAACATTCAGTACTTC
.,TRBJ1-2,TRBV6-5,CASSLSPAYGYTF,TGTGCCAGCAGCCTCAGCCCAGCCTATGGCTACACCTTC
.,TRBJ2-1,TRBV4-1,CASSQPWELHNEQFF,TGCGCCAGCAGCCAACCCTGGGAGCTACACAATGAGCAGTTCTTC
.,TRBJ2-2,TRBV9,CASSTSGAGELFF,TGTGCCAGCAGCACCTCGGGGGCCGGGGAGCTGTTTTTT
.,TRBJ1-2,TRBV4-3,CASSQDTSTGGYTF,TGCGCCAGCAGCCAAGATACCTCAACAGGAGGCTACACCTTC
.,TRBJ1-1,TRBV7-9,CASSPQGTEAFF,TGTGCCAGCAGCCCACAGGGTACGGAAGCTTTCTTT
.,TRBJ1-4,TRBV7-9,CASSLVGTNEKLFF,TGTGCCAGCAGCTTAGTAGGGACGAATGAAAAACTGTTTTTT
.,TRBJ1-1,TRBV7-9,CASSPQDRDTEAFF,TGTGCCAGCAGCCCTCAGGACAGAGACACTGAAGCTTTCTTT
.,TRBJ2-1,TRBV29-1,CSVLFRDTYNEQFF,TGCAGCGTGCTTTTCCGGGACACCTACAATGAGCAGTTCTTC
TRBD2,TRBJ2-7,TRBV14,CASSPRAIAGAYEQYF,TGTGCCAGCAGCCCCCGGGCCATAGCGGGGGCCTACGAGCAGTACTTC
TRBD1,TRBJ1-6,TRBV10-2,CASSPTGESPLHF,TGCGCCAGCAGTCCTACAGGGGAATCACCCCTCCACTTT
.,TRBJ1-2,TRBV6-5,CASSLDKTNYGYTF,TGTGCCAGCAGCCTTGACAAGACCAACTATGGCTACACCTTC
.,TRBJ1-3,TRBV6-1,CASTIGNTIYF,TGTGCCAGCACTATTGGAAACACCATATATTTT
TRBD2,TRBJ2-7,TRBV27,CASSLLGLGPHEQYF,TGTGCCAGCAGTTTGTTGGGACTAGGTCCCCACGAGCAGTACTTC
.,TRBJ1-1,TRBV19,CASSSLFGVSLNTEAFF,TGTGCCAGTAGTTCCCTTTTTGGGGTTTCCTTGAACACTGAAGCTTTCTTT
.,TRBJ1-4,TRBV13,CASSYHTGNREKLFF,TGTGCCAGCAGCTATCACACAGGGAATAGGGAAAAACTGTTTTTT
.,TRBJ2-1,TRBV6-1,CASTIQWEQFF,TGTGCCAGCACCATCCAATGGGAGCAGTTCTTC
.,TRBJ2-5,TRBV7-9,CASSLAKGREETQYF,TGTGCCAGCAGCTTAGCGAAGGGTAGGGAAGAGACCCAGTACTTC
TRBD2,TRBJ2-3,TRBV11-2,CASSLGLAGPLSVADTQYF,TGTGCCAGCAGCTTGGGACTAGCGGGTCCCTTGAGTGTCGCAGATACGCAGTATTTT